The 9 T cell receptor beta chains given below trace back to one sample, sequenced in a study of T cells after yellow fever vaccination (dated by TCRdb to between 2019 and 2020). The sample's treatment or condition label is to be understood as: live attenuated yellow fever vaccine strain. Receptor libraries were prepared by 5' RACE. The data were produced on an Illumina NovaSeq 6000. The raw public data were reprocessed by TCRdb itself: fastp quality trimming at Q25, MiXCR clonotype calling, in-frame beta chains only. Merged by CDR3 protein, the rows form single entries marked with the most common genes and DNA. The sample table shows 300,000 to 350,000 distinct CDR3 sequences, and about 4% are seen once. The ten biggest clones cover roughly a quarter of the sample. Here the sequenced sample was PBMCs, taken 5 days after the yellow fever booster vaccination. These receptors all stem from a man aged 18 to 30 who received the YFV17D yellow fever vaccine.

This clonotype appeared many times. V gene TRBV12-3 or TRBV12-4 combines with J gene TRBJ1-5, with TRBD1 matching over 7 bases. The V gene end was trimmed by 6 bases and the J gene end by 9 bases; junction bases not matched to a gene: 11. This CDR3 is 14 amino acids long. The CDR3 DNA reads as TGTGCCAGCAGCCAGGGGGGGGGCCATGGGCCCCAGCATTTT. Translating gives CASSQGGGHGPQHF.

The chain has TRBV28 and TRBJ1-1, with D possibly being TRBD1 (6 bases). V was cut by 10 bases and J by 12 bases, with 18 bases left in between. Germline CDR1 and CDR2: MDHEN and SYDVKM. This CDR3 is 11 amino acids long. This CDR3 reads CATRGGGAPFF. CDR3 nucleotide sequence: TGTGCCACCCGGGGGGGGGGGGCACCTTTCTTT. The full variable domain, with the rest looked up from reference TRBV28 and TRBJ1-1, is DVKVTQSSRYLVKRTGEKVFLECVQDMDHENMFWYRQDPGLGLRLIYFSYDVKMKEKGDIPEGYSVSREKKERFSLILESASTNQTSMYLCATRGGGAPFFGQGTRLTVV.

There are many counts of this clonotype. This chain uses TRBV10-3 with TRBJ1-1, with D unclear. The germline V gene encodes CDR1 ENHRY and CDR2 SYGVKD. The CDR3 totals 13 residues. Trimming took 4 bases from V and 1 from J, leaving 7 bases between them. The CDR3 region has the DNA TGTGCCATCAGTGTATCGAAGAACACTGAAGCTTTCTTT. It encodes CAISVSKNTEAFF.

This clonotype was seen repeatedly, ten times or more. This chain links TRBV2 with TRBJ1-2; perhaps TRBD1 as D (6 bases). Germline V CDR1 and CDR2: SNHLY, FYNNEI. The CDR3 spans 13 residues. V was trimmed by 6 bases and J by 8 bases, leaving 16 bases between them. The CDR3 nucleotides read TGTGCCAGCAGATGGGGGGCAGAAGGCGGCTACACCTTC. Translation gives CASRWGAEGGYTF.

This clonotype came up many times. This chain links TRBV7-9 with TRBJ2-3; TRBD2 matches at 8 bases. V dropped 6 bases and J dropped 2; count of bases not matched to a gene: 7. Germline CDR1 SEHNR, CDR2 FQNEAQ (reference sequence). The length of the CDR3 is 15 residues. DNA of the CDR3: TGTGCCAGCAGTTCCCCGGGGGGGAACACAGATACGCAGTATTTT. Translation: CASSSPGGNTDTQYF.

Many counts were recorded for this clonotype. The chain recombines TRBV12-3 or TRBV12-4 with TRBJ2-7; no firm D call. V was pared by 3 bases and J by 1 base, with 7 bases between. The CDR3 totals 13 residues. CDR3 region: CASSFSGSYEQYV. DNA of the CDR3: TGTGCCAGCAGTTTTTCGGGTTCCTACGAGCAGTACGTC.

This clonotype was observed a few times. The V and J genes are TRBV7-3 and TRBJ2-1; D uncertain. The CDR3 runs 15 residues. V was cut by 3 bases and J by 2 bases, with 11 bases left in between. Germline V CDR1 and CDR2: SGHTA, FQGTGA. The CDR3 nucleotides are TGTGCCAGCAGCTTGAAGGAGTCGACCTACAATGAGCAGTTCTTC. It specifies CASSLKESTYNEQFF.

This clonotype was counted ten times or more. The CDR3 loop reads CASSSSQGWYTGELFF. The CDR3 region has the DNA TGCGCCAGCAGCTCCTCACAGGGATGGTACACCGGGGAGCTGTTTTTT. The chain carries TRBV5-1 and TRBJ2-2, with D possibly being TRBD1 (6 bases). The CDR3 is 16 residues long. The germline V and J ends were trimmed by 3 bases and 3 bases, with 15 bases remaining between them. Germline V lookup: CDR1 SGHRS, CDR2 YFSETQ. Full variable domain (rest looked up from reference TRBV5-1 and TRBJ2-2): KAGVTQTPRYLIKTRGQQVTLSCSPISGHRSVSWYQQTPGQGLQFLFEYFSETQRNKGNFPGRFSGRQFSNSRSEMNVSTLELGDSALYLCASSSSQGWYTGELFFGEGSRLTVL.

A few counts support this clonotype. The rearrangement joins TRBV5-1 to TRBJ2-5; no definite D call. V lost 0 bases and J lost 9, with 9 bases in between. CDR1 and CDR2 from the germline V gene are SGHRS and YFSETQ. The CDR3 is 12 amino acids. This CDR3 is CASSLEGPAQYF. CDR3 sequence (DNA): TGCGCCAGCAGCTTGGAGGGCCCGGCCCAGTACTTC.